The T cell receptor (beta chain) described here comes from a study of T cells after yellow fever vaccination. The study, taken as a whole, reports: Some clonotypes were seen in both the CD4 and the CD8 compartments. These made up a small share and likely arose from convergent recombination. A faster peak, day 5 versus 15, was reached by the weaker secondary response.

TCRdb re-called the 5' RACE reads through MiXCR, storing one row per CDR3 protein. The repertoire holds under 300,000 distinct CDR3 sequences, 6.9% seen once, with about 0.85% in the top ten. V dropped 9 bases and J dropped 7 bases, with 21 bases sitting between them. Germline V lookup: CDR1 LNHDA, CDR2 SQIVND (reference sequence). The CDR3 runs to 15 residues. Of note for this clonotype: As yet, its antigen is unknown.

The genes are TRBV19 and TRBJ1-4; the D gene is possibly TRBD1 (6 bases). Material: CD4+ T cells sorted from PBMCs, obtained 15 days after the yellow fever booster vaccination. The clonotype originates from a young man who received the YFV17D yellow fever vaccine. The DNA of the CDR3 is TGTGCCAGCCTCGGGCACACGGGAGGGGGTGAAAAACTGTTTTTT. Protein product: CASLGHTGGGEKLFF.